This T cell receptor (beta chain) derives from a study of blood T cell repertoires in COVID-19. Study information: PBMCs, B-cell-depleted T cells, or T cells provided the cDNA or gDNA that made up the material.

Method: immunoSEQ multiplex PCR; TCRdb's copy keeps in-frame clones and lacks some. The sample includes roughly 130,000 clones, more than 80% of them seen just once. The J segment lost 5 bases and the V segment lost 7 bases, leaving 4 bases of the junction unmatched. This CDR3 is 13 amino acids long. Germline V lookup: CDR1 SGHRS, CDR2 YFSETQ. What was sequenced was peripheral blood. The receptor was derived from a woman in her sixties with acute or convalescent COVID-19. The J gene is TRBJ2-1, the V gene TRBV5-1, with 9 positions matching TRBD1. This CDR3 is CASRTGDNNEQFF. The CDR3 DNA reads as TGCGCCAGCCGGACAGGGGACAACAATGAGCAGTTCTTC. The full variable domain, with the rest looked up from reference TRBV5-1 and TRBJ2-1, is KAGVTQTPRYLIKTRGQQVTLSCSPISGHRSVSWYQQTPGQGLQFLFEYFSETQRNKGNFPGRFSGRQFSNSRSEMNVSTLELGDSALYLCASRTGDNNEQFFGPGTRLTVL.